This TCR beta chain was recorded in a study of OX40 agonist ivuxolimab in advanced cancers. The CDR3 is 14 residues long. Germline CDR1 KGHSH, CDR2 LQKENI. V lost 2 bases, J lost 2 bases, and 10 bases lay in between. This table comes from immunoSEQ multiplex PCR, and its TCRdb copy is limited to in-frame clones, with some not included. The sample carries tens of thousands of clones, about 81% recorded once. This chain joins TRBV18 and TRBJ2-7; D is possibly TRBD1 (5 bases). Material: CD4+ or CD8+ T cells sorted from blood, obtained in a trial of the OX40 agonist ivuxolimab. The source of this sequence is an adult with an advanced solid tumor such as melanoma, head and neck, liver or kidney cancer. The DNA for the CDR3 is TGTGCCAGCTCACCATGGGGCCAGACCTACGAGCAGTACTTC. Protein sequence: CASSPWGQTYEQYF.